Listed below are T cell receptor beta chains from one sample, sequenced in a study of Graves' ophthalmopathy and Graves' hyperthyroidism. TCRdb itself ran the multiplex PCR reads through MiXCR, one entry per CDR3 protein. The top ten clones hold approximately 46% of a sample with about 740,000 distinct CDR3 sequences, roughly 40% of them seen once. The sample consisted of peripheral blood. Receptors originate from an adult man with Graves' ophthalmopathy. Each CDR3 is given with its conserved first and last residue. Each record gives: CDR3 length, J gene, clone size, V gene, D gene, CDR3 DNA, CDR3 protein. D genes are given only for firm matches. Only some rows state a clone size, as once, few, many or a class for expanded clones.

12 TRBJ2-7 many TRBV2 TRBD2 TGTGCCAGCGGGCTAGCGGGGATCGAGCAGTACTTC CASGLAGIEQYF
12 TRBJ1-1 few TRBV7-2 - TGTGCCAGCAGTTGGCCGAACACTGAAGCTTTCTTT CASSWPNTEAFF
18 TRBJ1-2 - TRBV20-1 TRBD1 TGCAGTGCTAGAGACCCAGGGGGCAGAACAGGGAGATACTATGGCTACACCTTC CSARDPGGRTGRYYGYTF
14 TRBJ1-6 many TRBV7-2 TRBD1 TGTGCCAGCAGCCGCGGGACAGGGATTTCACCCCTCCACTTT CASSRGTGISPLHF
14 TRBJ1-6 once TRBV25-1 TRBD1 TGTGCCAGCAGCCACACAGGGGAGAATTCACCCCTCCACTTT CASSHTGENSPLHF
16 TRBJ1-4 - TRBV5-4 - TGTGCCAGCAGCTTGGATGGCCTTACGAACAATGAAAAACTGTTTTTT CASSLDGLTNNEKLFF
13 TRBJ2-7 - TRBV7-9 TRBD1 TGTGCCAGCAGCCGTTCGGACAGGGACGAGCAGTACTTC CASSRSDRDEQYF
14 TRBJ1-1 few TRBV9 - TGTGCCAGCAGCGTAGGACAGTTTAACACTGAAGCTTTCTTT CASSVGQFNTEAFF
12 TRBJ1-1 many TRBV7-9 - TGTGCCAGCAGCTTAACCTGGACTGAAGCTTTCTTT CASSLTWTEAFF
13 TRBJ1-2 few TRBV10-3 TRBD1 TGTGCCAGCAGGGTTGACAGGGGTTATGGCTACACCTTC CASRVDRGYGYTF